Given below is one TCR beta chain in context. Its antigen is currently unknown. The entry originates in a study of CXCR4 blockade with PD-1 therapy in pancreatic cancer. Whole-study findings and limits: Tumors were clonally expanded, mean about 0.14 versus 0.05 in healthy blood. More frequent amino acid clones had more nucleotide rearrangements, suggesting convergent selection.

The V segment lost 6 bases and the J segment 12 bases; nucleotides outside the gene matches: 15. Per germline, CDR1 SGHRS and CDR2 YFSETQ. The CDR3 is 15 residues long. TCRdb's table, derived via immunoSEQ multiplex PCR, lists solely in-frame clones and lacks some. The sample carries 1,500 to 2,500 clones, roughly 58% recorded once. This chain joins TRBV5-1 and TRBJ2-3; 11 bases map to TRBD1. The sequencing sample was made of tumor tissue. This receptor was identified in a human donor with pancreatic ductal adenocarcinoma. The CDR3: CASTPGTGGDESQYF. CDR3 sequence (DNA): TGCGCCAGCACCCCCGGGACAGGGGGGGATGAATCCCAGTATTTT.